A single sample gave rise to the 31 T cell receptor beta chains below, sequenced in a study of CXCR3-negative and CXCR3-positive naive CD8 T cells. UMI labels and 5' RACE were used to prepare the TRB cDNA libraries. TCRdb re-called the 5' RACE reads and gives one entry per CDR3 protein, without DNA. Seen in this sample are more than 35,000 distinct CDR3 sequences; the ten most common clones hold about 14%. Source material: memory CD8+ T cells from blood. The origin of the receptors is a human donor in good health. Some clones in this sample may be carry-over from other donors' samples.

The CDR3 here is CASSRRGLSSYEQYF. This chain links TRBV5-5 with TRBJ2-7; TCRdb picks TRBD1, but there is no DNA to check that call. Germline CDR1 SGHKS, CDR2 YYEKEE (reference sequence). The CDR3 is 15 amino acids.

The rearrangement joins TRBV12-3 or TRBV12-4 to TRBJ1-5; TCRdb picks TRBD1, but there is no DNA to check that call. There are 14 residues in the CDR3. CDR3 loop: CASSFSAGGQPQHF.

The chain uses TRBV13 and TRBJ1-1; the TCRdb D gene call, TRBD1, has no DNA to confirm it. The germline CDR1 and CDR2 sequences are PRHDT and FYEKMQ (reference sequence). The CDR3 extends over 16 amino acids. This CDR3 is CASSPRTGLLGTEAFF.

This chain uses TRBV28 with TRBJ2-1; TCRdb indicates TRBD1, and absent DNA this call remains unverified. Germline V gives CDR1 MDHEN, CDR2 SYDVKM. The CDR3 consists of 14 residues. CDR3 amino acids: CASNLGASYNEQFF. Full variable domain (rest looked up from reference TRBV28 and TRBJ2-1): DVKVTQSSRYLVKRTGEKVFLECVQDMDHENMFWYRQDPGLGLRLIYFSYDVKMKEKGDIPEGYSVSREKKERFSLILESASTNQTSMYLCASNLGASYNEQFFGPGTRLTVL.

This chain's CDR3 is CASSPFGGISYEQYF. The chain employs TRBV28 and TRBJ2-7; with no DNA, the TCRdb D assignment of TRBD1 cannot be verified. The CDR3 loop spans 15 amino acids. Germline CDR1 and CDR2: MDHEN and SYDVKM.

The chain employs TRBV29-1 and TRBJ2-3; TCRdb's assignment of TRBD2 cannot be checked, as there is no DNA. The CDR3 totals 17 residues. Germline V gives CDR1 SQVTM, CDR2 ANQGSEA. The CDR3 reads CSVEDEELAEYTDTQYF.

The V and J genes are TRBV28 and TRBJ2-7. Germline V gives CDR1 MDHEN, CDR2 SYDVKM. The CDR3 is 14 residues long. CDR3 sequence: CASSLTGASYEQYF.

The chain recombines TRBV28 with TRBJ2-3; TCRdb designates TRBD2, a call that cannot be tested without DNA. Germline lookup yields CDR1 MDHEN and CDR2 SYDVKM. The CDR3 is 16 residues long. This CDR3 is CASSSLGLADTDTQYF.

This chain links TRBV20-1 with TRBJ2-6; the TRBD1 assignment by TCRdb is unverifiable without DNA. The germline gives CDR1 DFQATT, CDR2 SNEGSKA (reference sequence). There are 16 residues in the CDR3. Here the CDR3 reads CSAIQGGASGANVLTF.

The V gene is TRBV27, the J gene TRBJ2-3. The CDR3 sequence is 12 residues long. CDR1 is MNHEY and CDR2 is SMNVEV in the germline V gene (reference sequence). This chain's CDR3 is CASSPNGDTQYF.

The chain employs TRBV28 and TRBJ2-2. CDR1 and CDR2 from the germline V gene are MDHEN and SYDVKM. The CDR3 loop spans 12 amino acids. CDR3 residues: CASRQETGELFF.

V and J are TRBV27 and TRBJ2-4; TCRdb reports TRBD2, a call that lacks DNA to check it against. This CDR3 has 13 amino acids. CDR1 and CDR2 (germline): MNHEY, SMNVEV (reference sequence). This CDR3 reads CASSPGLLNIQYF.

The CDR3 loop reads CASKIPSDIYNEQFF. The chain couples TRBV7-2 to TRBJ2-1; TCRdb picks TRBD1, but there is no DNA to check that call. The germline V gene encodes CDR1 SGHTA and CDR2 FQGNSA. The CDR3 consists of 15 residues.

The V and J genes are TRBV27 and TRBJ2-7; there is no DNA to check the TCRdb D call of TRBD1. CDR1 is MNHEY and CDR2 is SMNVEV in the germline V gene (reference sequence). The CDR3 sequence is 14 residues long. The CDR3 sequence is CASSHRGAYYEQYF.

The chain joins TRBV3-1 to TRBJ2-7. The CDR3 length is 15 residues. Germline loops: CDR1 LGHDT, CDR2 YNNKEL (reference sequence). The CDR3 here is CASSQGSGMLYEQYF.

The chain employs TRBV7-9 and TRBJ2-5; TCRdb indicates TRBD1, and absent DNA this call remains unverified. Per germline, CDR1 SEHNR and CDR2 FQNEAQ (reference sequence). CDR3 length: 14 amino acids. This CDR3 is CASSRSGARETQYF.

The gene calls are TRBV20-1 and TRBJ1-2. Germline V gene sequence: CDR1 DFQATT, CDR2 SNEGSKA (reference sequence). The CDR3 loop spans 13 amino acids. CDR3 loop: CSARGLGDYGYTF.

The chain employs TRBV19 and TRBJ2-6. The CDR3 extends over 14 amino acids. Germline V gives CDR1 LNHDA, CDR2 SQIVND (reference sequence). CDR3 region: CASSPESGANVLTF.

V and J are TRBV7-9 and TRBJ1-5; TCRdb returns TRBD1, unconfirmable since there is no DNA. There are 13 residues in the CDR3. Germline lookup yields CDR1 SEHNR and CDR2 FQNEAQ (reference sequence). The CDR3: CASSPTGNQPQHF.

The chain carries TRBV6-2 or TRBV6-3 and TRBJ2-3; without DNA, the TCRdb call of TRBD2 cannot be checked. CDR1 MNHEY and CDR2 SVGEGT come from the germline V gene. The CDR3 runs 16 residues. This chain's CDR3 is CASSRGLAGRTDTQYF.

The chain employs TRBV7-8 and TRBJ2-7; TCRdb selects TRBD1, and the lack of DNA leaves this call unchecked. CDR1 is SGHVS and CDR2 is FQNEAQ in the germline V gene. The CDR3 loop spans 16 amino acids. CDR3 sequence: CASSSGQGTDPWEQYF.

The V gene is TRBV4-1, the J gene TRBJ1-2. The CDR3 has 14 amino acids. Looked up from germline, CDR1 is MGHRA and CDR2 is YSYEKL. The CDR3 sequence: CASSRDGRNYGYTF.

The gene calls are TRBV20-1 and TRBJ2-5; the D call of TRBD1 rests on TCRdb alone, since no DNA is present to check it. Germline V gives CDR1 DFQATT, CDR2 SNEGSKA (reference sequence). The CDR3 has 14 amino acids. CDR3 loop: CSARGGASQETQYF.

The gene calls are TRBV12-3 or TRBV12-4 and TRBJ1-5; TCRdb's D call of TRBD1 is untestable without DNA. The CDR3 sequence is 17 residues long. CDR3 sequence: CASSDTGPGTPNQPQHF.

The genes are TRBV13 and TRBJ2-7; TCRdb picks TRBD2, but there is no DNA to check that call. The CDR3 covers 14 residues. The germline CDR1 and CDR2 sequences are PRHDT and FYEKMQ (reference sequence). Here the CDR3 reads CASSPGPSSYEQYF.

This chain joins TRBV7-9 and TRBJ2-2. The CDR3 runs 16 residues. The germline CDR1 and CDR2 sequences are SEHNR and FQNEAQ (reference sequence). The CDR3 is CASSLVARTNTGELFF.

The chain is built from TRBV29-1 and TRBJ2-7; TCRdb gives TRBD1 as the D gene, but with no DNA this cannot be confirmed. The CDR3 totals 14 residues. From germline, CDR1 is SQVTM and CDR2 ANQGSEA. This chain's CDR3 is CSVLTGVRSYEQYF.

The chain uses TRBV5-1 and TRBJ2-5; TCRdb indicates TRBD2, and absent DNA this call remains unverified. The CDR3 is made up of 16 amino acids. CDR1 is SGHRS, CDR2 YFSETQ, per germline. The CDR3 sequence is CASSGGTSGEIETQYF.

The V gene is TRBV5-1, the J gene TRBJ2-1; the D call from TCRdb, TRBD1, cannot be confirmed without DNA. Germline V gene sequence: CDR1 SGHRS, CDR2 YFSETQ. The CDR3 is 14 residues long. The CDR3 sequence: CASSGPSIFNEQFF.

This chain's CDR3 is CASSPSPYEQYF. The V and J genes are TRBV6-6 and TRBJ2-7. Per germline, CDR1 MNHNY and CDR2 SVGAGI (reference sequence). There are 12 residues in the CDR3.

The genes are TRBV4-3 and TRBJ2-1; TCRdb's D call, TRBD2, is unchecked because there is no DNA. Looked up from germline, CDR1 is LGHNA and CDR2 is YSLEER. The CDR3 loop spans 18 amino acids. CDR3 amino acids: CASSQAKIGLAGVYEQFF.